This T cell receptor beta chain was observed in a study of spatial heterogeneity in lung cancer. Study-wide background: Compared with alpha-chain sequences, beta-chain sequences were consistently detected in greater numbers.

As to time point: sample taken at primary tumor resection. Unsorted whole RNA samples from tumor, nontumor lung or frozen PBMC were sequenced. Ten or more counts support this clonotype. Its ends do not fully match the called genes, so a read error is possible. TCRdb re-called the 5' RACE reads through MiXCR, storing one row per CDR3 protein. Of some 47,000 distinct CDR3 sequences in the sample, around 6.7% were seen once. The receptor's source is a female donor with early-stage non-small cell lung cancer. The sample in question was PBMCs, obtained at surgery.

The CDR3 nucleotides read TGCAGCGTTGAAGTTGGGGGCTTCACCTTC. Translating it yields CSVEVGGFTF. The genes are TRBV29-1 and TRBJ1-2; D is possibly TRBD1 (6 bases). This CDR3 comprises 10 residues. In germline, CDR1 is SQVTM, CDR2 ANQGSEA.